This passage covers 10 T cell receptor beta chains from one sample sequenced in a study of cytomegalovirus exposure and HLA in healthy donors. Primers included in the PCR were 60 Vbeta and 13 Jbeta primers. The method was immunoSEQ multiplex PCR; TCRdb's version includes in-frame clones alone and lacks a portion of them. The sample contains under 110,000 clones, more than 80% of which appear only once. Material for sequencing was PBMCs. The receptors here all came from a man aged 25 to 40 in good health and CMV-seronegative.

V gene TRBV5-1 combines with J gene TRBJ2-5; TRBD2 agrees at 7 bases. With 4 bases clipped from V and 5 bases from J, the junction kept 11 bases outside the gene matches. This CDR3 contains 15 residues. Germline CDR1 is SGHRS and CDR2 is YFSETQ. CDR3 bases: TGCGCCAGCAGCCCCTTCTGGGGGGGACTGGAGACCCAGTACTTC. It is translated as CASSPFWGGLETQYF.

V usage is TRBV7-9 and J usage is TRBJ1-1; 8 nucleotides match TRBD1. Germline values: CDR1 SEHNR, CDR2 FQNEAQ (reference sequence). This CDR3 is built from 17 residues. V gave up 4 bases and J gave up 5 bases; unmatched junction bases: 15. The CDR3 nucleotides are TGTGCCAGCAGCTCAGGACTTAGACAGGGGTTAGGAACTGAAGCTTTCTTT. Translated, it gives CASSSGLRQGLGTEAFF.

V gene TRBV6-5 combines with J gene TRBJ2-3, with 7 bases that match TRBD2. The CDR3 has 14 residues. The V segment lost 7 bases and the J segment 0 bases; nucleotides outside the gene matches: 4. Germline lookup yields CDR1 MNHEY and CDR2 SVGAGI. The CDR3 sequence is CASNSGYSTDTQYF. The CDR3 region has the DNA TGTGCCAGCAATAGCGGGTATAGCACAGATACGCAGTATTTT.

This clone was found once. The chain joins TRBV7-2 to TRBJ2-1, with D perhaps matching TRBD2 (5 bases). Germline V gene data show CDR1 as SGHTA and CDR2 as FQGNSA. Trimming cost V 8 bases and J 6 bases, with 5 bases left between them. This CDR3 contains 10 residues. The CDR3 DNA follows: TGTGCCAGCGGAGGCAATGAGCAGTTCTTC. This sequence encodes CASGGNEQFF.

The V and J genes are TRBV5-6 and TRBJ1-6; the D gene is possibly TRBD1 (5 bases). Germline V gene lookup returns CDR1 SGHDT and CDR2 YYEEEE. The length of the CDR3 is 15 residues. The V end was cut by 0 bases, the J end by 10 bases, with 14 bases between. The CDR3 nucleotides read TGTGCCAGCAGCTTGGCGGGGGGTCAAGGATCACCCCTCCACTTT. Its translation is CASSLAGGQGSPLHF.

This clone was seen only a few times. This rearrangement joins TRBV5-4 to TRBJ1-2; D might be TRBD1 (5 bases). The V end was cut by 4 bases, the J end by 8 bases, with 18 bases between. CDR1 is SGHNT and CDR2 is YYREEE in the germline V gene (reference sequence). The CDR3 has 14 amino acids. CDR3 sequence reads: CASSPVGRYKGYTF. CDR3 nucleotides: TGTGCCAGCAGCCCCGTGGGGCGTTACAAAGGCTACACCTTC.

The chain is built from TRBV5-4 and TRBJ2-7; 9 positions match TRBD1. The CDR3 length is 15 residues. Germline trimming cut 4 bases from V and 7 bases from J; bases unmatched to any gene: 12. CDR1 SGHNT and CDR2 YYREEE come from the germline V gene (reference sequence). CDR3 sequence: CASSPVLGQGGEQYF. The CDR3 DNA reads as TGTGCCAGCAGCCCCGTTTTGGGACAGGGTGGGGAGCAGTACTTC.

V and J are TRBV4-3 and TRBJ1-2; 7 bases match TRBD1. V was pared by 0 bases and J by 1 base, with 14 bases of the junction left unmatched. CDR3 length: 19 residues. Germline V gene lookup returns CDR1 LGHNA and CDR2 YSLEER. CDR3 protein: CASSQDLLGGGRINYGYTF. In DNA, the CDR3 is TGCGCCAGCAGCCAAGATTTATTAGGGGGCGGTAGGATTAACTATGGCTACACCTTC.

The chain combines TRBV28 with TRBJ2-5, with 7 bases that match TRBD1. CDR1 MDHEN and CDR2 SYDVKM come from the germline V gene. J was trimmed by 2 bases and V by 6 bases; bases with no gene match: 3. The CDR3 runs 13 residues. CDR3 amino acids: CASRPRGQETQYF. In DNA form, the CDR3 reads TGTGCCAGCAGACCCAGGGGGCAAGAGACCCAGTACTTC.

The gene calls are TRBV7-2 and TRBJ2-3; TRBD1 matches 8 bases. The CDR3 totals 14 residues. The germline CDR1 and CDR2 sequences are SGHTA and FQGNSA. V lost 5 bases to trimming and J lost 0 bases; unmatched junction nucleotides: 1. CDR3 DNA: TGTGCCAGCAGCCGACAGGGGAGCACAGATACGCAGTATTTT. Its translation: CASSRQGSTDTQYF.